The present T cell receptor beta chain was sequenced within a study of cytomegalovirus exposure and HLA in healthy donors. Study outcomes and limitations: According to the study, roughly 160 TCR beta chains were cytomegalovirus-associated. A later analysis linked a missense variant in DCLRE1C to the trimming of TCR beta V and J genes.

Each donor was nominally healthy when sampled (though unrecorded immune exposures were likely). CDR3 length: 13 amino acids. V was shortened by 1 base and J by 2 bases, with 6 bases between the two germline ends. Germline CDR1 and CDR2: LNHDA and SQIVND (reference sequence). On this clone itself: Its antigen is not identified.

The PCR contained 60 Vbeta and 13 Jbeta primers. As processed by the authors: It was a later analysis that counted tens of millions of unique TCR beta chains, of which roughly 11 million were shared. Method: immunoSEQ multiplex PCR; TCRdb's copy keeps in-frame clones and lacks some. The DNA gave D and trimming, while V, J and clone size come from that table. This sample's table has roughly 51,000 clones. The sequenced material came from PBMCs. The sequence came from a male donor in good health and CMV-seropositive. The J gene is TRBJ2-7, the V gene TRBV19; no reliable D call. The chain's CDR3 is CASSIGATYEQYF. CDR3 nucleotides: TGTGCCAGTAGTATAGGGGCGACCTACGAGCAGTACTTC.